Detailed here is one TCR beta chain. This clone was seen once. The antigen it binds to is not known. Per-base qualities were not stored, and no clone one base away is much larger. The data belong to a study of cytomegalovirus exposure and HLA in healthy donors (dated by TCRdb to about 2017). With respect to the entire study: In an earlier analysis of 550 to 750 of the donors, 276 Gb of sequence data and 100 million or so unique TCR beta sequences from 180 million or so T cells were reported. About 330 gigabases of sequencing data and roughly 80 million unique TCR sequences made up an early release that covered approximately 700 HLA-typed donors. Of the 350 to 450 genotyped donors, approximately 80% fell in the genetic ancestry cluster associated with self-reported Caucasian donors. The study aimed to test whether cataloging public T cell receptors could reveal signatures of past pathogen exposure. The study profiled the T cell repertoires of under 700 subjects by immunosequencing and related them to cytomegalovirus serostatus. Besides the first cohort of under 700 subjects, a separate validation cohort made up of over a hundred different subjects was used. To predict cytomegalovirus infection status, the study brought together high-throughput TCR immunosequencing, statistical association of individual TCRs with disease status, and machine learning. A later analysis re-examined previously published TCR beta repertoires from 500 to 700 donors and added high-resolution HLA genotyping to investigate patterns of TCR occurrence. Rather than using new phenotypic data, the later analysis identified candidate immune exposures from TCR beta sequences and from how often those sequences occurred across donors. An earlier analysis of more than 450 of the donors used high-throughput TCR beta sequencing to judge whether each TCR beta V gene segment behaved as functional or pseudogenic. Alongside the repertoire data, information on donor age, sex, ethnicity and CMV serostatus was compiled. A later genetic analysis took genome-wide SNP genotypes for about three fifths of the 666 donors and used that subset as a discovery cohort. Every discovery cohort repertoire had been produced on one sequencing platform. Class I and class II HLA loci were covered by the typing at four-digit resolution. The number of typed donors differed by locus: roughly 620-630 for A, B, C, DRB1 and DQB1; 500 to 550 for DQA1; 606 for DPA1; and approximately 450 for DPB1. Four or five DR-DQ haplotypes were handled as single units for association and clustering because linkage in the cohort was strong. Among 300 to 500 genotyped donors of the cohort, an average of about 220,000 unique TCR beta nucleotide sequences was sequenced per donor, of which roughly 17% were non-productive.

The library was obtained by the immunoSEQ multiplex PCR assay. The multiplex PCR relied on a mix of 60 forward primers for TCR Vbeta segments and 13 reverse primers for TCR Jbeta segments. A multiplex PCR assay on genomic DNA amplified the CDR3 region of rearranged TCR beta genes. On the Illumina HiSeq System, the amplified TCR beta libraries were sequenced as 87-base-pair reads. The paper's processing steps were these. A later analysis tallied roughly 76 million unique TCR beta chains across the 550 to 850 repertoires, and approximately 12 million of those chains were shared by two or more donors. Raw reads were error-corrected and collapsed into unique sequences by a nearest-neighbor algorithm in which closely related sequences were merged to remove PCR and sequencing errors. V, D and J gene segments were assigned by aligning CDR3 sequences to IMGT reference sequences. For a sequence to be retained, a match of at least six nucleotides was required to both a V gene segment and a J gene segment. A rearrangement counted as productive if the CDR3 had no stop codons and remained in frame with V and J, and every other rearrangement counted as non-productive. Following IMGT convention, CDR3 was defined as the stretch from the second conserved V-encoded cysteine to the conserved J-encoded phenylalanine. The earlier analysis of more than 450 of the donors excluded sequences that lacked an unambiguous match to a single V gene segment. An earlier analysis of a few hundred of the donors called V segments functional above 56.7% productive rearrangements and segregating when the between-donor standard deviation exceeded 5%. A statistical classification framework was built to diagnose cytomegalovirus status from the catalog of TCR beta chain sequences. V and J gene assignment, in a later analysis, came from comparing TCR nucleotide sequences with IMGT/GENE-DB human TR gene sequences. A later analysis assigned CDR3 sequences and most-parsimonious VDJ recombination scenarios with the TCRdist pipeline. In a later analysis, every TCR beta chain was defined by the combination of its CDR3 amino acid sequence and its V-gene family, and reads without a unique V-gene family were dropped. In a later analysis, 450 to 600 highly shared, low-generation-probability nucleotide sequences were removed to address suspected cross-contamination and a sequencing artifact. For each public chain, a later analysis derived a clonal expansion index from normalized ranks of inferred template counts within each repertoire. In a later analysis, generation probabilities were computed using a VDJ recombination model fitted to out-of-frame rearrangements, and the results were checked against IGoR. In a later analysis, hypergeometric tests were used to score TCR-TCR, TCR-HLA and TCR-CMV co-occurrence, with a repertoire-size bias correction applied to TCR pairs. A later analysis estimated false discovery rates by permuting HLA or CMV assignments 20 times. In a later analysis, co-occurring TCRs were grouped with DBSCAN, and TCRdist sequence similarity was added when clustering was performed within HLA-allele-positive subsets. Repertoires with fewer than 30,000 or more than 120,000 public chains were left out of co-occurrence clustering, as were about five repertoires with anomalous nucleotide sharing. Entries here come from immuneACCESS through TCRdb and include only in-frame sequences with V and J called. Some clones fail to appear in such tables; in the studies checked, an unresolved V gene covers under half of the shortfall, and the cause of the remainder is unknown. Clonal size and the V and J genes are those of that table, whereas D and trimming came from the DNA. Within this sample are roughly 180,000 clones, with 70% to 85% of them counted one time only. 1.4% to 1.5% of the sample rests with the top ten.

The research as a whole found: A further reported finding was that TCR beta sequences accurately predicted the HLA-A and HLA-B alleles for most subjects in the first cohort. Linkage disequilibrium might explain the correlated functional status among segregating V segments, but an unknown experimental factor could not be excluded. The sequencing pipeline was judged likely to have produced a cluster of highly shared sequence variants as a technical artifact. The earlier analysis of 587 of the donors excluded 15 to 20 rarely observed V segments, including chromosome 9 orphons, because counts were too low. The study listed approximately 150 TCR beta chains as associated with cytomegalovirus. When HLA alleles, especially DR and DQ, strongly co-occurred, TCR associations were difficult to assign to individual alleles. A later analysis reported that several top co-occurrence clusters appeared linked to parvovirus B19, influenza, CMV and Epstein-Barr virus. Because HLA typing was missing for some donors at each locus, association tests included only the typed subset. In a later analysis, TCR association rates were found to vary across HLA loci, with the most associated TCRs seen for DRB1 alleles and the fewest for HLA-C alleles. In a later analysis, more than 15,000 TCR beta sequences were associated with specific HLA alleles at a false discovery rate of 0.05. Cytomegalovirus status was reported to be diagnosed by the classifier with high specificity and sensitivity in both the original and validation cohorts. In vitro tests confirmed that a few of the cytomegalovirus-associated TCR beta chains recognize cytomegalovirus antigens. In this cohort, only TCR beta chains were sequenced, and detectable features were limited by the absence of alpha or paired-chain data. V-gene and J-gene trimming of TCR beta chains was associated with a missense DCLRE1C variant in a later genetic analysis, and the association was replicated in an independent cohort. In a later genetic analysis, fewer N-insertions in productive TCRs were reported among donors in an Asian-associated ancestry cluster than the approximately 710-donor mean. According to the authors, the approach could potentially be generalized to other disease states and immunological phenotypes. Across donors, most TCR sequences were observed very rarely, whereas some public TCRs were present in many individuals. Presence/absence analyses assumed roughly uniform sequencing depth across donors, an assumption that may not hold. Some IMGT-functional V segments, including TRBV6-2 and TRBV6-3, could not be told apart with the 87-base-pair reads, so those segments were excluded. In a later analysis, most CMV-associated TCR beta chains were found to appear HLA-restricted, with HLA associations seemingly driven largely by CMV exposure. For the cohort, immune exposure information was limited to CMV serostatus. In an earlier analysis of some 540 of the donors, most TCR beta V segments appeared in productive rearrangements about 87% or about 30% of the time, broadly matching IMGT annotations. A later analysis found that HLA-associated TCR beta chains were more clonally expanded and had lower generation probabilities than equally common non-associated chains.

Trimming costs V 6 bases and J 1 base, and their ends lie 15 bases apart. The germline V gene yields MNHEY for CDR1 and SVGAGI for CDR2. From its cysteine to its phenylalanine, the CDR3 spans 15 amino acids. The DNA shown is the 45-base CDR3, in frame from base 1. The cohort comprised more than 550 healthy bone marrow donors. At the time of sampling, all cohort members were nominally healthy, though unrecorded immune exposures were likely present. The donor tested CMV seropositive, placing the donor among the approximately 290 seropositive members of the cohort. A peripheral blood sample was provided by each donor, and peripheral blood mononuclear cells were used for TCR beta sequencing. Genomic DNA was extracted from the blood cell samples with the Qiagen DNeasy Blood Extraction Kit.

The sequence was obtained from a woman between 25 and 40 years old in good health and CMV-seropositive. The chain uses TRBV6-5 and TRBJ2-5, with the D gene not confidently named. Sequencing input: PBMCs. Here the CDR3 is given as CASSPTFAGQETQYF. The nucleotide sequence is TGTGCCAGCAGCCCCACTTTCGCAGGCCAAGAGACCCAGTACTTC.